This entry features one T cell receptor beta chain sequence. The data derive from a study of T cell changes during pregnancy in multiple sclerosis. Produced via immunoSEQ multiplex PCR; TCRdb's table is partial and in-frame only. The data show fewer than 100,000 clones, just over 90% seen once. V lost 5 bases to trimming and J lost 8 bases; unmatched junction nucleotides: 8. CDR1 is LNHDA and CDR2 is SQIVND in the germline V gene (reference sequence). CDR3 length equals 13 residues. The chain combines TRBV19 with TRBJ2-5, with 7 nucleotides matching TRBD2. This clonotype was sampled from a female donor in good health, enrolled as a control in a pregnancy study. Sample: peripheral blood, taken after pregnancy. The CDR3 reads CASSSGTTNTQYF. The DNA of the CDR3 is TGTGCCAGTAGTTCCGGGACTACGAATACCCAGTACTTC.